Below are 24 T cell receptor beta chains sequenced from a single sample in a study of Ad26.COV2.S vaccination and SARS-CoV-2 variants. The method was immunoSEQ multiplex PCR; TCRdb's version includes in-frame clones alone and lacks a portion of them. The sample has 300,000 to 350,000 clones; 75% to 90% are singletons. Regarding treatment: around 19 received Ad26.COV2.S at low or high dose, single or two shots; five or six received placebo; per-sample allocation not given. Sampling occurred on day 63 after the first vaccine or placebo injection. Sequenced material: peripheral blood, taken in a trial of Ad26.COV2.S vaccine versus placebo. Receptors originate from a person between 18 and 59 years old who received the Ad26.COV2.S COVID-19 vaccine or a placebo.

The chain links TRBV5-1 to TRBJ2-2; no clear D. This CDR3 region has 14 residues. Looked up from germline, CDR1 is SGHRS and CDR2 is YFSETQ. V lost 4 bases, J lost 0 bases, and 7 bases lay in between. The CDR3, as DNA: TGCGCCAGCAGCGGACGGACGAACACCGGGGAGCTGTTTTTT. Translation: CASSGRTNTGELFF.

V gene TRBV6-5 combines with J gene TRBJ1-1; tentatively, D is TRBD1 (5 bases). With 0 bases removed from V and 4 bases from J, the gap between germline ends came to 9 bases. The germline V gene has CDR1 MNHEY and CDR2 SVGAGI. The CDR3 length is 14 residues. The CDR3 DNA sequence: TGTGCCAGCAGTTACTCAGGGGTGAGCACTGAAGCTTTCTTT. Encoded protein: CASSYSGVSTEAFF.

In this sample, this clone turned up a few times. The chain recombines TRBV15 with TRBJ2-3; D remains ambiguous. Trimming removed 0 bases at V and 5 bases at J, with 15 bases between. CDR1 is LNHNV and CDR2 is YYDKDF in the germline V gene (reference sequence). The CDR3 has 16 amino acids. The CDR3, as DNA: TGTGCCACCAGCAGAGAGGAACCTCCAAACCAAGATACGCAGTATTTT. As protein: CATSREEPPNQDTQYF.

The CDR3 is CASSETLSYEQYF. Written as DNA, the CDR3 is TGTGCCAGCAGTGAAACCTTGTCCTACGAGCAGTACTTC. The chain employs TRBV2 and TRBJ2-7; no clear D gene. Trimming stripped 2 bases from V and 1 base from J, with 6 bases between. CDR1 is SNHLY, CDR2 FYNNEI, per germline. The length of the CDR3 is 13 residues.

CDR3 residues: CASSGYGLTGNEQFF. The DNA of the CDR3 is TGTGCCAGCAGTGGGTATGGACTGACCGGTAATGAGCAGTTCTTC. The chain links TRBV27 to TRBJ2-1; D might be TRBD2 (5 bases). Germline assignment: CDR1 MNHEY and CDR2 SMNVEV (reference sequence). This CDR3 is built from 15 residues. Trimming pared 5 bases from V and 7 bases from J, leaving 18 bases between.

The chain recombines TRBV4-1 with TRBJ1-1; D perhaps matches TRBD1 (5 bases). The CDR3 is 14 residues long. V gave up 0 bases and J gave up 11 bases, with 16 bases separating them. Germline V lookup: CDR1 MGHRA, CDR2 YSYEKL. In nucleotides, the CDR3 is TGCGCCAGCAGCCAAGAGTCGCTGTGGGGGGGGGCTTTCTTT. Protein sequence: CASSQESLWGGAFF.

This clone occurred a few times. The gene calls are TRBV5-6 and TRBJ1-2, with a weak D call TRBD1 (6 bases). In germline, CDR1 is SGHDT, CDR2 YYEEEE. CDR3 length equals 14 residues. V was cut by 3 bases and J by 4 bases, with 13 bases left in between. The CDR3 reads CASSYRTVLYGYTF. CDR3 in DNA: TGTGCCAGCAGCTACCGGACAGTTCTCTATGGCTACACCTTC.

This clone was counted once. This sequence joins TRBV28 and TRBJ1-4; D gene uncertain. The germline V and J ends were trimmed by 3 bases and 8 bases, with 16 bases remaining between them. Germline CDR1 and CDR2: MDHEN and SYDVKM. This CDR3 contains 15 residues. The CDR3 region has the DNA TGTGCCAGCAGTTTTCTGGGAACGGGATCGGAAAAACTGTTTTTT. It is translated as CASSFLGTGSEKLFF.

The rearrangement links TRBV6-1 to TRBJ2-7, with 7 bases that match TRBD1. The germline CDR1 and CDR2 sequences are MNHNS and SASEGT. V lost 7 bases, J lost 7 bases, and 16 bases stayed unmatched. The CDR3 extends over 15 amino acids. The CDR3 here is CASTSTNSGTAEQYV. CDR3 DNA sequence: TGTGCCAGCACCTCTACAAACTCAGGGACAGCGGAGCAGTACGTC.

The genes are TRBV15 and TRBJ1-5; TRBD1 aligns across 7 bases. In germline, CDR1 is LNHNV, CDR2 YYDKDF (reference sequence). V was clipped by 0 bases and J by 9 bases; unmatched bases: 17. The CDR3 is 18 amino acids. For the CDR3, the DNA is TGTGCCACCAGCAGAGATCGGGCCGACGGGACAGCGAGTTGGCCCCAGCATTTT. It translates to CATSRDRADGTASWPQHF.

J is TRBJ1-6 and V is TRBV5-1; D unclear. The CDR3 length is 15 residues. The germline gives CDR1 SGHRS, CDR2 YFSETQ. The V gene lost 0 bases and the J gene lost 6 bases, with 10 bases spanning the gap. CDR3 nucleotides: TGCGCCAGCAGCTTGGTGACATCCCCTAATTCACCCCTCCACTTT. Translated: CASSLVTSPNSPLHF. The full variable domain, its missing parts supplied by reference TRBV5-1 and TRBJ1-6, is KAGVTQTPRYLIKTRGQQVTLSCSPISGHRSVSWYQQTPGQGLQFLFEYFSETQRNKGNFPGRFSGRQFSNSRSEMNVSTLELGDSALYLCASSLVTSPNSPLHFGNGTRLTVT.

This chain uses TRBV19 with TRBJ2-7, with TRBD1 matching over 8 bases. The CDR3 is 13 amino acids. The germline gives CDR1 LNHDA, CDR2 SQIVND (reference sequence). The V and J ends lost 4 bases and 3 bases, in that order; junction bases with no gene match: 2. CDR3 DNA: TGTGCCAGTAGTAGCACAGGGGGCTACGAGCAGTACTTC. Its protein is CASSSTGGYEQYF. The variable domain in full, completed from reference TRBV19 and TRBJ2-7, reads DGGITQSPKYLFRKEGQNVTLSCEQNLNHDAMYWYRQDPGQGLRLIYYSQIVNDFQKGDIAEGYSVSREKKESFPLTVTSAQKNPTAFYLCASSSTGGYEQYFGPGTRLTVT.

The chain has TRBV7-9 and TRBJ1-1; D may be TRBD1 (6 bases). This CDR3 has 15 residues. Trimming took off 3 bases at V and 7 bases at J, with 18 bases between the two ends. Germline V gene sequence: CDR1 SEHNR, CDR2 FQNEAQ (reference sequence). CDR3 sequence: CASSLGGGLPREAFF. Written as DNA, the CDR3 is TGTGCCAGCAGCTTGGGGGGCGGGCTACCGCGTGAAGCTTTCTTT. The complete variable domain, with remaining parts taken from reference TRBV7-9 and TRBJ1-1, reads DTGVSQNPRHKITKRGQNVTFRCDPISEHNRLYWYRQTLGQGPEFLTYFQNEAQLEKSRLLSDRFSAERPKGSFSTLEIQRTEQGDSAMYLCASSLGGGLPREAFFGQGTRLTVV.

The chain joins TRBV5-1 to TRBJ1-4, with D maybe TRBD1 (6 bases). CDR3 length: 16 residues. Germline values: CDR1 SGHRS, CDR2 YFSETQ. V lost 5 bases and J lost 4, with 18 bases in between. This chain's CDR3 is CASSYDRLGYNEKLFF. In DNA, the CDR3 is TGCGCCAGCAGTTACGACAGGCTGGGATATAATGAAAAACTGTTTTTT.

The chain couples TRBV5-4 to TRBJ2-7; TRBD1 aligns across 8 bases. V shed 0 bases and J 5 bases; nucleotides not matched to a gene: 4. This CDR3 contains 14 residues. Germline CDR1 and CDR2: SGHNT and YYREEE (reference sequence). CDR3 amino acids: CASSLGQGFNEQYF. In nucleotides, the CDR3 is TGTGCCAGCAGCTTGGGACAGGGGTTCAACGAGCAGTACTTC.

This clone was detected once. The chain links TRBV11-3 to TRBJ2-1; unclear D gene. CDR3 length: 12 residues. V was clipped by 1 base and J by 5 bases, with 3 bases between them. Germline loops: CDR1 SGHNT, CDR2 YENEEA. In nucleotides, the CDR3 is TGTGCCAGCAGCTTAGGTGACAATGAGCAGTTCTTC. This encodes CASSLGDNEQFF.

The V call is TRBV19, the J call TRBJ2-1; the D gene is possibly TRBD1 (5 bases). The germline gives CDR1 LNHDA, CDR2 SQIVND (reference sequence). Trimming left V 5 bases short and J 7 bases short, with 18 bases between. The CDR3 extends over 15 amino acids. The CDR3 region has the DNA TGTGCCAGTAGTTTGACCGCTACAGGTACAAATGAGCAGTTCTTC. Its translation is CASSLTATGTNEQFF. The full variable domain, in which reference TRBV19 and TRBJ2-1 provide the parts outside the CDR3, is DGGITQSPKYLFRKEGQNVTLSCEQNLNHDAMYWYRQDPGQGLRLIYYSQIVNDFQKGDIAEGYSVSREKKESFPLTVTSAQKNPTAFYLCASSLTATGTNEQFFGPGTRLTVL.

The chain recombines TRBV30 with TRBJ1-2; tentatively, D is TRBD1 (5 bases). Looked up from germline, CDR1 is GTSNPN and CDR2 is SVGIG (reference sequence). This CDR3 region has 15 residues. The V gene lost 6 bases and the J gene lost 2 bases, with 19 bases spanning the gap. The CDR3 DNA sequence: TGTGCCTGCCTTAAGGAGGGCAGGGTAAACTATGGCTACACCTTC. Amino acid sequence: CACLKEGRVNYGYTF.

This clone was found once. The chain joins TRBV5-1 to TRBJ2-3, with 14 bases aligning to TRBD2. V was clipped by 4 bases and J by 1 base; unmatched bases: 8. Germline CDR1 reads SGHRS; CDR2 reads YFSETQ. CDR3 length: 18 amino acids. The CDR3 DNA reads TGCGCCAGCAGCACCCCCCCGGGACTAGCGGGAGGCACAGATACGCAGTATTTT. This encodes CASSTPPGLAGGTDTQYF.

The V gene is TRBV5-4, the J gene TRBJ2-1; 9 nucleotides agree with TRBD1. V was pared by 4 bases and J by 7 bases, with 6 bases of the junction left unmatched. Germline lookup yields CDR1 SGHNT and CDR2 YYREEE (reference sequence). The CDR3 consists of 14 residues. Here the CDR3 reads CASSPLDRGNEQFF. The CDR3 bases are TGTGCCAGCAGCCCCTTGGACAGGGGAAATGAGCAGTTCTTC.

The chain combines TRBV13 with TRBJ1-1, with D uncertain. The CDR3 consists of 13 residues. Germline CDR1 reads PRHDT; CDR2 reads FYEKMQ (reference sequence). V lost 3 bases and J 1 base, leaving 6 bases between the germline ends. DNA of the CDR3: TGTGCCAGCAGCTTGAACGGGAACACTGAAGCTTTCTTT. It codes for CASSLNGNTEAFF.

The gene calls are TRBV20-1 and TRBJ2-3; unclear D gene. The ends were cut back, 6 bases at V and 6 bases at J, with 7 bases in the middle. In germline, CDR1 is DFQATT, CDR2 SNEGSKA (reference sequence). CDR3 size: 10 residues. The CDR3 region has the DNA TGCAGTGCCCCCTGGGATACGCAGTATTTT. Translation gives CSAPWDTQYF.

DNA of the CDR3: TGTGCCTGGAGCCCTTTGTACGGGGACACCCTCTCCTCTGGAAACACCATATATTTT. Amino acid sequence: CAWSPLYGDTLSSGNTIYF. The chain uses TRBV30 and TRBJ1-3; weak D call: TRBD1 (6 bases). CDR1 GTSNPN and CDR2 SVGIG come from the germline V gene (reference sequence). Between the trimmed V and J ends, which lost 3 bases and 0 bases, there was a span of 24 bases. The CDR3 length is 19 residues.

This clone was observed a few times. The chain employs TRBV6-1 and TRBJ1-5; 10 positions match TRBD1. This CDR3 has 19 amino acids. Germline V lookup: CDR1 MNHNS, CDR2 SASEGT. Losses at the gene ends were 4 bases for V and 2 bases for J; bases not matched to a gene: 14. This CDR3 is CASSGPWTGGSYGNQPQHF. The CDR3 DNA sequence: TGTGCCAGCAGTGGTCCGTGGACAGGGGGTTCCTATGGCAATCAGCCCCAGCATTTT.